This TCR beta chain is drawn from a study of blood T cell repertoires in COVID-19. The CDR3 is 13 residues long. Trimming pared 5 bases from V and 2 bases from J, leaving 8 bases between. Germline CDR1 reads SGHTA; CDR2 reads FQGNSA. Sequencing was performed with immunoSEQ multiplex PCR; in TCRdb, only in-frame clones are kept and a portion is missing. Found here are 350,000 to 450,000 clones, around 89% of them singletons; the top ten hold roughly 1.6%. This TCR was recovered from a woman in her thirties or forties with COVID-19, enrolled during active disease. Sequenced material: peripheral blood. The chain joins TRBV7-2 to TRBJ2-3, with D possibly being TRBD2 (5 bases). The CDR3 reads CASSPRVTDTQYF. The CDR3 DNA reads TGTGCCAGCAGCCCGCGGGTCACAGATACGCAGTATTTT. The full variable domain, completed using reference TRBV7-2 and TRBJ2-3, is GAGVSQSPSNKVTEKGKDVELRCDPISGHTALYWYRQSLGQGLEFLIYFQGNSAPDKSGLPSDRFSAERTGGSVSTLTIQRTQQEDSAVYLCASSPRVTDTQYFGPGTRLTVL.